The 20 T cell receptor beta chains given below trace back to one sample, sequenced in a study of blood T cell repertoires in COVID-19. Sequencing was performed with immunoSEQ multiplex PCR; in TCRdb, only in-frame clones are kept and a portion is missing. In the table there are tens of thousands of clones, less than 90% of which are singletons. Material: peripheral blood. These receptors were collected from a human donor in a cohort sampled during active COVID-19.

The V and J genes are TRBV3-1 (or the pseudogene TRBV3-2) and TRBJ1-2; D unresolved. This CDR3 spans 15 amino acids. Deletions cut 1 base from V and 0 bases from J, with 9 bases between. Germline values: CDR1 LGHDT, CDR2 YNNKEL (reference sequence). The CDR3: CASSQVHRANYGYTF. The CDR3 nucleotides are TGTGCCAGCAGCCAAGTGCATCGGGCTAACTATGGCTACACCTTC.

This chain uses TRBV19 with TRBJ1-1, with a possible D match to TRBD1 (5 bases). The CDR3 length is 15 residues. The germline V and J ends were trimmed by 5 bases and 6 bases, with 19 bases remaining between them. CDR1 LNHDA and CDR2 SQIVND come from the germline V gene (reference sequence). Here the CDR3 DNA reads TGTGCCAGTAGTGAGAATGGGGCCCGAATCGCTGAAGCTTTCTTT. Its translation is CASSENGARIAEAFF.

The rearrangement uses TRBV2 and TRBJ2-3; a possible D gene is TRBD2 (7 bases). V gave up 1 base and J gave up 8 bases, with 10 bases separating them. In germline, CDR1 is SNHLY, CDR2 FYNNEI. The CDR3 sequence is 13 residues long. In DNA form, the CDR3 reads TGTGCCAGCAGTGAAGAAGGGGGGGGTACGCAGTATTTT. Amino acids: CASSEEGGGTQYF.

V usage is TRBV4-2 and J usage is TRBJ2-1, with 9 bases identical to TRBD1. From germline, CDR1 is LGHNA and CDR2 YNFKEQ. This CDR3 contains 14 residues. Trimming took 0 bases from V and 9 from J; bases not matched to a gene: 3. CDR3 sequence: CASSQDTGGGEQFF. In DNA, the CDR3 is TGTGCCAGCAGCCAAGACACAGGGGGCGGTGAGCAGTTCTTC.

V usage is TRBV7-2 and J usage is TRBJ1-1, with D uncertain. The CDR3 covers 15 residues. Trimming took 5 bases from V and 0 from J, leaving 13 bases between them. In germline, CDR1 is SGHTA, CDR2 FQGNSA. This CDR3 reads CASSETFVMNTEAFF. Here the CDR3 DNA reads TGTGCCAGCAGCGAGACATTCGTCATGAACACTGAAGCTTTCTTT. The variable domain in full, with the rest retrieved from reference TRBV7-2 and TRBJ1-1, is GAGVSQSPSNKVTEKGKDVELRCDPISGHTALYWYRQSLGQGLEFLIYFQGNSAPDKSGLPSDRFSAERTGGSVSTLTIQRTQQEDSAVYLCASSETFVMNTEAFFGQGTRLTVV.

V and J are TRBV24-1 and TRBJ2-5; TRBD1 agrees at 8 bases. With V trimmed by 5 bases and J by 5 bases, 12 bases remained unmatched. CDR3 size: 16 residues. Looked up from germline, CDR1 is KGHDR and CDR2 is SFDVKD. CDR3 sequence: CATSAPGQGVGETQYF. As DNA, the CDR3 is TGTGCCACCAGTGCCCCCGGACAGGGCGTTGGGGAGACCCAGTACTTC.

The chain has TRBV7-2 and TRBJ1-5; 9 nucleotides agree with TRBD1. Germline V gene sequence: CDR1 SGHTA, CDR2 FQGNSA. The V gene end was trimmed by 1 base and the J gene end by 3 bases; junction bases not matched to a gene: 4. The length of the CDR3 is 16 residues. The CDR3 coding sequence is TGTGCCAGCAGCTTAGGGAACAGGGGGCTCAATCAGCCCCAGCATTTT. This gives the protein CASSLGNRGLNQPQHF. The entire variable domain, with the rest obtained from reference TRBV7-2 and TRBJ1-5, is as follows: GAGVSQSPSNKVTEKGKDVELRCDPISGHTALYWYRQSLGQGLEFLIYFQGNSAPDKSGLPSDRFSAERTGGSVSTLTIQRTQQEDSAVYLCASSLGNRGLNQPQHFGDGTRLSIL.

This chain links TRBV6-1 with TRBJ2-7; 9 nucleotides line up with TRBD1. Per the germline V gene, CDR1 is MNHNS and CDR2 is SASEGT. This CDR3 spans 15 amino acids. The junction had 4 bases not matched to a gene; V was cut back by 1 base and J by 3 bases. CDR3 coding DNA: TGTGCCAGCAGTGAAGAGGACAGGGGAGGCTACGAGCAGTACTTC. Its protein product is CASSEEDRGGYEQYF.

The genes are TRBV28 and TRBJ1-5; TRBD1 is a possible D gene (6 bases). V was cut by 5 bases and J by 6 bases, with 17 bases left in between. CDR3 length equals 15 residues. The V gene's germline CDR1 is MDHEN and CDR2 SYDVKM. CDR3 sequence: CASSTRGLLGQPQHF. The CDR3 DNA reads as TGTGCCAGCAGTACCAGGGGCTTGCTAGGTCAGCCCCAGCATTTT.

The rearrangement uses TRBV3-1 (or the pseudogene TRBV3-2) and TRBJ2-7; no reliable D call. The ends were cut back, 1 base at V and 7 bases at J, with 11 bases in the middle. Germline CDR1 reads LGHDT; CDR2 reads YNNKEL (reference sequence). CDR3 length equals 13 residues. CDR3 sequence (DNA): TGTGCCAGCAGCCAAGGACTCTTTACGGAGCAGTACTTC. Translating it yields CASSQGLFTEQYF.

This sequence joins TRBV6-5 and TRBJ1-5, with TRBD1 identical over 11 bases. V lost 4 bases and J lost 5; bases outside the gene matches: 4. The CDR3 runs to 15 residues. Germline lookup yields CDR1 MNHEY and CDR2 SVGAGI. The CDR3 DNA sequence: TGTGCCAGCAGTTCTCGGACAGGGGGCGATCAGCCCCAGCATTTT. It yields the protein CASSSRTGGDQPQHF.

This clone was observed a handful of times. The CDR3 DNA reads as TGTGCCAGCAGCTCCGGGACAGGGAGAACTGAAGCTTTCTTT. Its protein product is CASSSGTGRTEAFF. The rearrangement uses TRBV5-4 and TRBJ1-1; 9 bases fit TRBD1. CDR1 is SGHNT, CDR2 YYREEE, per germline (reference sequence). This CDR3 comprises 14 residues. With 3 bases clipped from V and 5 bases from J, the junction kept 5 bases outside the gene matches. The complete variable domain, with remaining parts taken from reference TRBV5-4 and TRBJ1-1, reads ETGVTQSPTHLIKTRGQQVTLRCSSQSGHNTVSWYQQALGQGPQFIFQYYREEENGRGNFPPRFSGLQFPNYSSELNVNALELDDSALYLCASSSGTGRTEAFFGQGTRLTVV.

The CDR3 sequence: CASSAPSSYNEQFF. The CDR3 region has the DNA TGTGCCAGCAGTGCACCCAGCTCCTACAATGAGCAGTTCTTC. The chain uses TRBV2 and TRBJ2-1, with D unclear. The V gene's germline CDR1 is SNHLY and CDR2 FYNNEI. V was clipped by 4 bases and J by 0 bases, with 7 bases between them. CDR3 length: 14 residues. Full variable domain (remainder filled in from reference TRBV2 and TRBJ2-1): EPEVTQTPSHQVTQMGQEVILRCVPISNHLYFYWYRQILGQKVEFLVSFYNNEISEKSEIFDDQFSVERPDGSNFTLKIRSTKLEDSAMYFCASSAPSSYNEQFFGPGTRLTVL.

The chain links TRBV5-4 to TRBJ1-2; 7 bases agree with TRBD1. Germline V gene sequence: CDR1 SGHNT, CDR2 YYREEE (reference sequence). V lost 4 bases and J lost 4; bases outside the gene matches: 7. The CDR3 is made up of 14 amino acids. Written as DNA, the CDR3 is TGTGCCAGCAGCCGACAGGGAATGGGCTATGGCTACACCTTC. Translating gives CASSRQGMGYGYTF. The whole variable domain, filled in from reference TRBV5-4 and TRBJ1-2, reads ETGVTQSPTHLIKTRGQQVTLRCSSQSGHNTVSWYQQALGQGPQFIFQYYREEENGRGNFPPRFSGLQFPNYSSELNVNALELDDSALYLCASSRQGMGYGYTFGSGTRLTVV.

V usage is TRBV28 and J usage is TRBJ2-7, with 11 positions matching TRBD2. CDR1 and CDR2 (germline): MDHEN, SYDVKM. This CDR3 comprises 15 residues. J gave up 2 bases and V 9 bases, and 9 bases lay outside the gene matches. DNA of the CDR3: TGTGCCAGAGGACCGGGACTAGCGGATACCTACGAGCAGTACTTC. As protein: CARGPGLADTYEQYF.

The chain has TRBV6-5 and TRBJ2-1, with D unclear. Trimming left V 3 bases short and J 5 bases short, with 11 bases between. Germline lookup yields CDR1 MNHEY and CDR2 SVGAGI. The CDR3 runs 14 residues. The CDR3 here is CASSYVVQNNEQFF. As DNA, the CDR3 is TGTGCCAGCAGTTATGTAGTCCAAAACAATGAGCAGTTCTTC.

The rearrangement links TRBV19 to TRBJ1-1; 7 positions match TRBD1. The CDR3 runs 14 residues. With 6 bases clipped from V and 1 base from J, the junction kept 5 bases outside the gene matches. The germline gives CDR1 LNHDA, CDR2 SQIVND (reference sequence). CDR3 bases: TGTGCCAGTAGCCTTCAGGGGGGGAACACTGAAGCTTTCTTT. This gives the protein CASSLQGGNTEAFF.

The genes are TRBV5-1 and TRBJ1-3, with 10 nucleotides matching TRBD1. V shed 4 bases and J 3 bases; nucleotides not matched to a gene: 4. This CDR3 spans 15 amino acids. The germline V gene has CDR1 SGHRS and CDR2 YFSETQ. The chain's CDR3 is CASSPTGGSGNTIYF. CDR3 sequence (DNA): TGCGCCAGCAGCCCGACAGGGGGCAGTGGAAACACCATATATTTT.

This chain uses TRBV2 with TRBJ2-7; the match to TRBD2 covers 10 bases. The germline CDR1 and CDR2 sequences are SNHLY and FYNNEI. CDR3 length equals 15 residues. J lost 5 bases, V lost 2 bases, and 6 bases had no gene match. CDR3 sequence reads: CASSETASGSDEQYF. The CDR3 coding sequence is TGTGCCAGCAGTGAAACGGCTAGCGGGAGTGACGAGCAGTACTTC.

In its sample, this clone was seen once. The chain links TRBV7-9 to TRBJ1-3; D is undetermined. CDR3 length: 13 amino acids. Deletions cut 4 bases from V and 4 bases from J, with 8 bases between. Per germline, CDR1 SEHNR and CDR2 FQNEAQ (reference sequence). CDR3 DNA sequence: TGTGCCAGCAGCTACACCTCGGGAAACACCATATATTTT. This sequence encodes CASSYTSGNTIYF.